This T cell receptor beta chain was recorded in a study of breast tumors, draining lymph nodes, adjacent tissues. Study results and caveats: Compared with basal-like, luminal-like tumors shared significantly more repertoire with nontumor tissue.

MiXCR, run by TCRdb on the multiplex PCR reads, gives a single entry per CDR3 protein. The sample includes 290,000 or so distinct CDR3 sequences, around 30% seen only once; the top ten take approximately 1%. Unmatched junction bases numbered 11, after V lost 2 bases and J lost 10 bases. Germline lookup yields CDR1 SGHTA and CDR2 FQGNSA. This CDR3 has 16 residues. Axillary draining lymph nodes of breast cancer patients supplied the node samples. In this sample, this clonotype turned up many times. Its antigen is unknown. The sequencing sample was made of axillary lymph node tissue. This receptor was identified in a female donor with breast cancer. Some clones in this sample may be carry-over from other donors' samples. The rearrangement joins TRBV7-2 to TRBJ2-1; 10 bases map to TRBD1. The CDR3, as DNA: TGTGCCAGCAGCTTAAATCCGCCGGGACAGGGGTGGGAGCAGTTCTTC. Amino acid sequence: CASSLNPPGQGWEQFF.